Below, 5 T cell receptor beta chains from the same sample are listed, as sequenced in a study of shared clonotypes between healthy human individuals. Measured with immunoSEQ multiplex PCR; TCRdb has only the in-frame clones, and not every one. The data show about 1.5 million clones, around 98% seen once. The sequencing input was naive CD4+ T cells sorted from blood. As for subset: CD45RA+ positively selected. Receptors were obtained from a man aged 25 to 40 in good health.

This chain uses TRBV15 with TRBJ1-5; D is unclear. CDR3 size: 15 residues. V was cut by 1 base and J by 5 bases, with 12 bases left in between. Germline V gives CDR1 LNHNV, CDR2 YYDKDF (reference sequence). CDR3 bases: TGTGCCACCAGCAGAGGGCCAGGACCCTATCAGCCCCAGCATTTT. Translating it yields CATSRGPGPYQPQHF.

This chain connects TRBV18 to TRBJ2-6; D remains ambiguous. V lost 3 bases, J lost 0 bases, and 9 bases lay in between. The CDR3 has 16 residues. Germline CDR1 reads KGHSH; CDR2 reads LQKENI. CDR3 protein: CASSPDRFSGANVLTF. The CDR3 DNA reads as TGTGCCAGCTCACCGGACCGGTTCTCTGGGGCCAACGTCCTGACTTTC.

CDR3 nucleotides: TGCGCCAGCAGCCCGCCCGGGCGAGCAGATACGCAGTATTTT. Translating it yields CASSPPGRADTQYF. The V gene is TRBV5-1, the J gene TRBJ2-3; D gene uncertain. Trimming left V 4 bases short and J 4 bases short, with 13 bases between. The CDR3 has 14 residues. The V gene's germline CDR1 is SGHRS and CDR2 YFSETQ.

This chain connects TRBV7-8 to TRBJ2-6; D perhaps matches TRBD1 (6 bases). Germline CDR1 and CDR2: SGHVS and FQNEAQ. This CDR3 has 18 amino acids. Deletions cut 1 base from V and 0 bases from J, with 13 bases between. CDR3 amino acids: CASSLEAGALSGANVLTF. The CDR3 nucleotides read TGTGCCAGCAGCTTAGAGGCAGGGGCCCTCTCTGGGGCCAACGTCCTGACTTTC.

The J gene is TRBJ2-2, the V gene TRBV5-1, with 11 nucleotides matching TRBD2. Germline CDR1 and CDR2: SGHRS and YFSETQ. CDR3 size: 17 residues. Trimming at V came to 2 bases and at J to 4 bases, leaving 7 bases not matched to a gene. This CDR3 reads CASSFYSGRAGTGELFF. CDR3 DNA: TGCGCCAGCAGCTTTTATAGCGGGAGGGCCGGCACCGGGGAGCTGTTTTTT.